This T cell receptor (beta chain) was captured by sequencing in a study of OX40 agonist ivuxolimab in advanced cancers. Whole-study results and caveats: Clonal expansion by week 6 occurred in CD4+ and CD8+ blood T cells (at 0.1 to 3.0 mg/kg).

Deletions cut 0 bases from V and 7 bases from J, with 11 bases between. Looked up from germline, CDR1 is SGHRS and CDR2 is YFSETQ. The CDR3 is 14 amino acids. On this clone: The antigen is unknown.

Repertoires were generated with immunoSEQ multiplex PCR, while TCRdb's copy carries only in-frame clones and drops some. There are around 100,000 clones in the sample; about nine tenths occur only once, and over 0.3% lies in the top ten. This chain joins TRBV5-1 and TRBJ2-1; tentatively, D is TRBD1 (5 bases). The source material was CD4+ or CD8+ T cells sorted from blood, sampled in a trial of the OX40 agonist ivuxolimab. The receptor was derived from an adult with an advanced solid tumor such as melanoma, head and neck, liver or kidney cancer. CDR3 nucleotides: TGCGCCAGCAGCTTGGGGGCAGGGTCAAATGAGCAGTTCTTC. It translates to CASSLGAGSNEQFF.